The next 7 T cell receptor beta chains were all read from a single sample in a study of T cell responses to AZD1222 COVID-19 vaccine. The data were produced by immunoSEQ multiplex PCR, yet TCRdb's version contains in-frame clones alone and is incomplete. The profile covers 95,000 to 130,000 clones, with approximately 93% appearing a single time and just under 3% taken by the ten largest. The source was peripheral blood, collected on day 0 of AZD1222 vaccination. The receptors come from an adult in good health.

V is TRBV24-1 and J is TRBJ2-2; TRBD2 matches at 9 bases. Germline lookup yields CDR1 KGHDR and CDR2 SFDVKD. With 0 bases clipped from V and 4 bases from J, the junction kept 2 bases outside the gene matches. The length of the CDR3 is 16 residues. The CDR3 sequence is CATSDLGSGSTGELFF. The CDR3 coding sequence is TGTGCCACCAGTGATTTGGGTAGCGGGAGCACCGGGGAGCTGTTTTTT.

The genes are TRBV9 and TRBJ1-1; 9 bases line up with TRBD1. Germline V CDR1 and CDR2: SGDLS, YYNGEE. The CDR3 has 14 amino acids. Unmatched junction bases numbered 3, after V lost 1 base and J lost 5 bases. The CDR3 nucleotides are TGTGCCAGCAGCGTAACAGGGGGCTATACTGAAGCTTTCTTT. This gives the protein CASSVTGGYTEAFF.

The DNA for the CDR3 is TGTGCCTGGGGCTCTGGAGGGGTGCGGGCTTTCTTT. Translated, it gives CAWGSGGVRAFF. The chain uses TRBV30 and TRBJ1-1; possible D gene TRBD1, 5 bases. The CDR3 runs 12 residues. Trimming removed 5 bases from V and 11 bases from J, with 18 bases in between. The V gene's germline CDR1 is GTSNPN and CDR2 SVGIG (reference sequence).

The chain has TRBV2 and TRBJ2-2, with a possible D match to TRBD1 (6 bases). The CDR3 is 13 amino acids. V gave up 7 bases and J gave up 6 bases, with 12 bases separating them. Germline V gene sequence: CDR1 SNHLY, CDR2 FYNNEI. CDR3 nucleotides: TGTGCCAGCAAGTTGCAGGGGTCCGGGGAGCTGTTTTTT. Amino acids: CASKLQGSGELFF.

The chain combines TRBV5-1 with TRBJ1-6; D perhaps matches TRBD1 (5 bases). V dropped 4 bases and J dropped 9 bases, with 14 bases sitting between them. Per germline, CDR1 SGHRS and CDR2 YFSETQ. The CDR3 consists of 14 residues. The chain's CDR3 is CASSPGETGSPLHF. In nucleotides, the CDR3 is TGCGCCAGCAGCCCGGGGGAGACGGGTTCACCCCTCCACTTT.

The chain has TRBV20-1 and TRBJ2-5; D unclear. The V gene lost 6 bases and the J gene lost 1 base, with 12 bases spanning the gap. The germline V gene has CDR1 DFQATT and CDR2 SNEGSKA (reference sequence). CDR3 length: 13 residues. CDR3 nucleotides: TGCAGTGCCAGTAGCCGTTCCCAAGAGACCCAGTACTTC. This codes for CSASSRSQETQYF.

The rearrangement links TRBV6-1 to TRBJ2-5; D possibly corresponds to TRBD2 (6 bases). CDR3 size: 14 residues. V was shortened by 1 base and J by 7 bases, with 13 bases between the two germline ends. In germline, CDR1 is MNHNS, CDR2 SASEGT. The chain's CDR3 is CASSEGGVYWTQYF. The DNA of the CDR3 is TGTGCCAGCAGTGAAGGGGGGGTTTATTGGACCCAGTACTTC.